This T cell receptor (beta chain) was observed in a study of T-cell memory formation after mild COVID-19. The CDR3 has 12 amino acids. Germline V lookup: CDR1 SGHDN, CDR2 FVKESK. The V and J ends lost 4 bases and 5 bases respectively, with 8 bases between them. General study points: That cross-reactive memory joined was suggested by some responding clones appearing in pre-infection memory.

For this clonotype: Its specificity is not known.

TCRdb re-analysed the 5' RACE reads in MiXCR, keeping a single row per CDR3 protein. The sample consists of about 430,000 distinct CDR3 sequences, 20% to 30% of them appearing once. The TCR was taken from an adult woman who had mild COVID-19 (a few samples of this study predate the infection). Cell type and time point are not known. Specimen: PBMCs or a T cell subset sorted from them (not recorded which). The rearrangement links TRBV14 to TRBJ1-1, with D unresolved. Here the CDR3 reads CASSPTRTEAFF. The DNA for the CDR3 is TGTGCCAGCAGCCCTACCCGTACTGAAGCTTTCTTT.